These 13 T cell receptor beta chains were sequenced from one sample in a study of OX40 agonist ivuxolimab in advanced cancers. Libraries were prepared by immunoSEQ multiplex PCR; TCRdb keeps only in-frame clonotypes and omits some of them. This sample has some 48,000 clones, with about 81% found just once. Specimen: CD4+ or CD8+ T cells sorted from blood, collected in a trial of the OX40 agonist ivuxolimab. Receptors originate from an adult with an advanced solid tumor such as melanoma, head and neck, liver or kidney cancer.

V and J are TRBV10-2 and TRBJ2-5; 7 nucleotides align to TRBD1. Trimming at V came to 7 bases and at J to 1 base, leaving 3 bases not matched to a gene. The germline V gene has CDR1 WSHSY and CDR2 SAAADI. This CDR3 region has 13 residues. The CDR3 reads CASKPGGQETQYF. The CDR3 DNA is TGCGCCAGCAAACCAGGGGGCCAAGAGACCCAGTACTTC.

The V gene is TRBV19, the J gene TRBJ1-1; D possibly corresponds to TRBD1 (6 bases). V lost 5 bases and J 6 bases, leaving 10 bases between the germline ends. The CDR3 totals 12 residues. Germline V CDR1 and CDR2: LNHDA, SQIVND (reference sequence). In nucleotides, the CDR3 is TGTGCCAGTAGTCTCGGGACATCTGAAGCTTTCTTT. It specifies CASSLGTSEAFF. Combining the CDR3 with reference TRBV19 and TRBJ1-1 gives the whole variable domain DGGITQSPKYLFRKEGQNVTLSCEQNLNHDAMYWYRQDPGQGLRLIYYSQIVNDFQKGDIAEGYSVSREKKESFPLTVTSAQKNPTAFYLCASSLGTSEAFFGQGTRLTVV.

The V call is TRBV4-1, the J call TRBJ1-5, with D possibly being TRBD1 (6 bases). V lost 3 bases to trimming and J lost 4 bases, with 13 bases between them. The germline CDR1 and CDR2 sequences are MGHRA and YSYEKL. This CDR3 has 15 residues. The DNA for the CDR3 is TGCGCCAGCAGCCACAGGGGACTTTCGAATCAGCCCCAGCATTTT. Translated, it gives CASSHRGLSNQPQHF.

The rearrangement joins TRBV2 to TRBJ1-2, with D possibly being TRBD1 (5 bases). Germline V CDR1 and CDR2: SNHLY, FYNNEI. The V and J ends lost 3 bases and 1 base respectively, with 12 bases between them. The CDR3 is 15 residues long. CDR3 protein: CASSEGGVLNYGYTF. In DNA form, the CDR3 reads TGTGCCAGCAGTGAGGGGGGGGTTCTTAACTATGGCTACACCTTC.

The chain carries TRBV2 and TRBJ1-2, with 7 bases identical to TRBD1. J lost 4 bases, V lost 6 bases, and 8 bases had no gene match. This CDR3 region has 14 residues. Germline V gene sequence: CDR1 SNHLY, CDR2 FYNNEI. The CDR3 protein is CASSPAQGSYGYTF. The CDR3 region has the DNA TGTGCCAGCAGCCCCGCACAGGGGAGCTATGGCTACACCTTC.

This clone was seen a single time. CDR3: CASRLQVSRDEQFF. DNA for the CDR3: TGTGCCAGTAGATTACAGGTTAGCAGGGATGAGCAGTTCTTC. The V call is TRBV19, the J call TRBJ2-1, with D tentatively TRBD1 (5 bases). V was pared by 6 bases and J by 8 bases, with 17 bases between. The CDR3 runs 14 residues. The germline CDR1 and CDR2 sequences are LNHDA and SQIVND (reference sequence).

The chain's CDR3 is CASSRDRTTNEKLFF. CDR3 coding DNA: TGCGCCAGCAGCAGAGACAGGACAACTAATGAAAAACTGTTTTTT. The chain couples TRBV5-1 to TRBJ1-4, with a possible D match to TRBD1 (6 bases). Trimming left V 4 bases short and J 0 bases short, with 10 bases between. Germline CDR1 and CDR2: SGHRS and YFSETQ. The CDR3 loop spans 15 amino acids. The whole variable domain, remainder taken from reference TRBV5-1 and TRBJ1-4, is KAGVTQTPRYLIKTRGQQVTLSCSPISGHRSVSWYQQTPGQGLQFLFEYFSETQRNKGNFPGRFSGRQFSNSRSEMNVSTLELGDSALYLCASSRDRTTNEKLFFGSGTQLSVL.

The chain recombines TRBV19 with TRBJ2-3, with a possible D match to TRBD1 (5 bases). Germline V CDR1 and CDR2: LNHDA, SQIVND (reference sequence). V lost 2 bases to trimming and J lost 0 bases, with 12 bases between them. This CDR3 spans 16 amino acids. CDR3 residues: CASSIQNRPSTDTQYF. DNA of the CDR3: TGTGCCAGTAGTATACAGAACAGGCCTAGCACAGATACGCAGTATTTT.

The J gene is TRBJ2-5, the V gene TRBV15; TRBD2 matches at 7 bases. The CDR3 contains 15 residues. V shed 1 base and J 2 bases; nucleotides not matched to a gene: 4. CDR1 LNHNV and CDR2 YYDKDF come from the germline V gene (reference sequence). This CDR3 reads CATSRVGGEQETQYF. DNA of the CDR3: TGTGCCACCAGCAGAGTGGGGGGGGAGCAAGAGACCCAGTACTTC.

The J gene is TRBJ2-2, the V gene TRBV19; D uncertain. The V end lost 0 bases, the J end lost 0 bases, and 14 bases lay between the germline ends. CDR3 length: 18 amino acids. Per germline, CDR1 LNHDA and CDR2 SQIVND (reference sequence). The CDR3 sequence is CASSIEGYPVANTGELFF. The CDR3 nucleotides are TGTGCCAGTAGTATAGAGGGCTATCCCGTTGCGAACACCGGGGAGCTGTTTTTT.

This sequence joins TRBV21-1 and TRBJ2-4. TRBV21-1 is a documented pseudogene. This CDR3 region has 11 residues. CDR3 nucleotides: TGTGCCACCCCAGGGAGAAACATTCAGTACTTC. This translates into CATPGRNIQYF.

The chain recombines TRBV2 with TRBJ1-1, with TRBD1 identical over 9 bases. Germline loops: CDR1 SNHLY, CDR2 FYNNEI. The CDR3 length is 14 residues. The trim removed 6 bases at V and 3 bases at J, leaving 5 bases unmatched. The CDR3 DNA is TGTGCCAGCAGCAAGGGACAGGGAGACACTGAAGCTTTCTTT. Its protein is CASSKGQGDTEAFF.

This rearrangement joins TRBV4-3 to TRBJ2-7; TRBD1 agrees at 8 bases. The V gene's germline CDR1 is LGHNA and CDR2 YSLEER. The CDR3 loop spans 13 amino acids. Trimming cost V 3 bases and J 6 bases; bases outside gene matches: 4. CDR3 coding DNA: TGCGCCAGCAGCCACGGACAGGGCCGCGAGCAGTACTTC. It translates to CASSHGQGREQYF.